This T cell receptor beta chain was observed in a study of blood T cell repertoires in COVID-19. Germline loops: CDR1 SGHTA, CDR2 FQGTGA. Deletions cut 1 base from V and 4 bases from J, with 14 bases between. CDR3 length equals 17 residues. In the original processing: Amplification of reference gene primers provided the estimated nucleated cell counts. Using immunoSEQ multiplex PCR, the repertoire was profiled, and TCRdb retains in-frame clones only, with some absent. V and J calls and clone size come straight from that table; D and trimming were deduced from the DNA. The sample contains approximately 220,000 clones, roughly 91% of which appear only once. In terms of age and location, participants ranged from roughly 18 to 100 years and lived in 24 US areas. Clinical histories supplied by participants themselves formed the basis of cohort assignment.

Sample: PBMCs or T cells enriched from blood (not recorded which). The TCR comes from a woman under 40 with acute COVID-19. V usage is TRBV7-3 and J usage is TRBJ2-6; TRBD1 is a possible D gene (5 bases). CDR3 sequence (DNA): TGTGCCAGCAGCTTAAGGACACCGAGTGGAGGGGCCAACGTCCTGACTTTC. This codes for CASSLRTPSGGANVLTF.